The following is a T cell receptor beta chain sequence with its context. Antigen: not known. The protocol was immunoSEQ multiplex PCR, while the TCRdb copy is restricted to in-frame clones and leaves out a portion. The sample shows 150,000 or so clones, roughly 90% of them seen only once. This entry is derived from a study of T cell responses to AZD1222 COVID-19 vaccine. Overall study results and limits: Recipients of AZD1222 seropositive at baseline numbered only 6 or 7. Reportedly, nearly half the spike-specific TCRs target unmutated variant regions. Donors, mostly white British, included more females; clonal diversity was possibly underestimated. The breadth and depth of Spike-specific TCRs increased once two AZD1222 doses had been given.

There are 11 residues in the CDR3. Trimming stripped 5 bases from V and 9 bases from J, with 10 bases between. Germline lookup yields CDR1 WNHNN and CDR2 SYGVQD (reference sequence). This clonotype was sampled from an adult in good health. Sequencing was performed on peripheral blood, taken on day 0 of MenACWY control vaccination. This rearrangement joins TRBV10-1 to TRBJ1-1, with no clear D. The CDR3 reads CASSQGRKAFF. CDR3 nucleotides: TGCGCCAGCAGTCAAGGACGGAAAGCTTTCTTT.